This T cell receptor beta chain was identified during a study of OX40 agonist ivuxolimab in advanced cancers. Study findings and constraints: CD4+ T cells averaged fewer expanded clones than CD8+ T cells. With doses of 0.1 to 3.0 mg/kg, CD4+ and CD8+ blood T cells had undergone clonal expansion by week 6.

Exclusion of a patient followed from autoimmune disease history or systemic immunosuppression. A note on this clone: The antigen is undetermined.

In germline, CDR1 is SSHAT, CDR2 FNYEAQ (reference sequence). With V trimmed by 4 bases and J by 4 bases, 19 bases remained unmatched. There are 21 residues in the CDR3. Clones were read by immunoSEQ multiplex PCR, and TCRdb kept only the in-frame ones, dropping some. The data hold 90,000 to 100,000 clones, with around 85% observed a single time. This chain uses TRBV7-7 with TRBJ2-2, with 12 positions matching TRBD2. The source is an adult with an advanced solid tumor such as melanoma, head and neck, liver or kidney cancer. This material consisted of CD4+ or CD8+ T cells sorted from blood, taken in a trial of the OX40 agonist ivuxolimab. CDR3 DNA sequence: TGTGCCAGCAGCTCTCGCCTAGCGGGAGGGCTTAGCGCTGCCATCACCGGGGAGCTGTTTTTT. Amino acids: CASSSRLAGGLSAAITGELFF.